This TCR beta chain was obtained from a study of T cells in Graves' hyperthyroidism and ophthalmopathy. TCR beta CDR3 region amplification was performed from RNA transcripts. HTBI primers were employed in a first-round RT-PCR of the TCR CDR3. One entry per CDR3 protein results from TCRdb running MiXCR on the multiplex PCR reads. The sample contains 700,000 or so distinct CDR3 sequences, about a sixth of which appear only once. This clonotype has ten or more counts. Diagnoses used clinical symptoms, serum thyroxine and TRAb, thyroid ultrasound and orbital computed tomography. Per germline, CDR1 MNHEY and CDR2 SMNVEV (reference sequence). V was cut by 6 bases and J by 11 bases, with 35 bases left in between. The CDR3 loop spans 19 amino acids.

The sequence derives from a man younger than 35 with Graves' hyperthyroidism. The sample was blood. This chain joins TRBV27 and TRBJ2-1; D might be TRBD2 (11 bases). CDR3 amino acids: CASRADRGVASGRYLKQFF. The CDR3 bases are TGTGCCAGCAGAGCGGACAGGGGGGTGGCTAGCGGGAGGTACCTGAAGCAGTTCTTC.